A selection of T cell receptor beta chains follows, all from one sample in a study of blood T cell repertoires in COVID-19. Method: immunoSEQ multiplex PCR; TCRdb's copy keeps in-frame clones and lacks some. The data show about 190,000 clones, with approximately 79% seen just once and 9.5% to 15% held by the top ten. Sequenced: peripheral blood. These receptors all stem from a woman between 50 and 59 years old with acute or convalescent COVID-19. Both conserved end residues are part of each CDR3. Each record gives: CDR3 protein, CDR3 DNA, clone size, J gene, V gene, D gene. A D gene is named only where the DNA matches it firmly. Part of the rows lack a size; the others show once, few, many or a class for expanded clones.

CDR3 protein: CASSLAGTGVQNEQFF
CDR3 DNA: TGTGCCAGCAGCTTGGCCGGGACAGGGGTCCAGAATGAGCAGTTCTTC
clone size: -
J gene: TRBJ2-1
V gene: TRBV7-6
D gene: TRBD1

CDR3 protein: CASSRTSGGGNNEQFF
CDR3 DNA: TGTGCCAGCAGCCGGACTAGCGGAGGAGGGAACAATGAGCAGTTCTTC
clone size: -
J gene: TRBJ2-1
V gene: TRBV7-2
D gene: TRBD2

CDR3 protein: CASTGQANTEAFF
CDR3 DNA: TGTGCCAGCACGGGACAAGCTAACACTGAAGCTTTCTTT
clone size: -
J gene: TRBJ1-1
V gene: TRBV28
D gene: -

CDR3 protein: CASSQMGQSNNEQFF
CDR3 DNA: TGTGCCAGCAGTCAAATGGGACAGTCGAACAATGAGCAGTTCTTC
clone size: many
J gene: TRBJ2-1
V gene: TRBV6-5
D gene: TRBD1

CDR3 protein: CASSLGFRGNSPLHF
CDR3 DNA: TGTGCCAGCAGTTTAGGATTCAGGGGTAATTCACCCCTCCACTTT
clone size: -
J gene: TRBJ1-6
V gene: TRBV27
D gene: -

CDR3 protein: CAWSGGDSPLHF
CDR3 DNA: TGTGCCTGGAGTGGGGGGGATTCACCCCTCCACTTT
clone size: -
J gene: TRBJ1-6
V gene: TRBV30
D gene: -

CDR3 protein: CASSSTPGGRNTEAFF
CDR3 DNA: TGTGCCAGCAGTTCAACCCCAGGGGGTAGGAACACTGAAGCTTTCTTT
clone size: -
J gene: TRBJ1-1
V gene: TRBV28
D gene: TRBD1

CDR3 protein: CASSQDLERGVAYNEQFF
CDR3 DNA: TGTGCCAGCAGCCAAGATCTGGAGCGGGGGGTTGCCTACAATGAGCAGTTCTTC
clone size: few
J gene: TRBJ2-1
V gene: TRBV14
D gene: TRBD2

CDR3 protein: CASSIGGTSGTKNIQYF
CDR3 DNA: TGTGCCAGTAGTATAGGGGGGACTAGCGGGACCAAAAACATTCAGTACTTC
clone size: -
J gene: TRBJ2-4
V gene: TRBV19
D gene: TRBD2

CDR3 protein: CASSPPGGVNTEAFF
CDR3 DNA: TGTGCCAGCAGCCCCCCTGGGGGGGTGAACACTGAAGCTTTCTTT
clone size: -
J gene: TRBJ1-1
V gene: TRBV3-1/TRBV3-2
D gene: -

CDR3 protein: CASSYDHSQGRTF
CDR3 DNA: TGTGCCAGCAGTTACGACCATTCGCAGGGAAGAACCTTC
clone size: -
J gene: TRBJ1-2
V gene: TRBV6-5
D gene: -

CDR3 protein: CASSAGQGINQPQHF
CDR3 DNA: TGTGCCAGCAGCGCGGGACAGGGGATTAATCAGCCCCAGCATTTT
clone size: -
J gene: TRBJ1-5
V gene: TRBV9
D gene: TRBD1

CDR3 protein: CASSSGTAPGSPLHF
CDR3 DNA: TGTGCCAGCAGTTCTGGGACAGCTCCTGGCTCACCCCTCCACTTT
clone size: -
J gene: TRBJ1-6
V gene: TRBV27
D gene: TRBD1

CDR3 protein: CASSEGPDTQYF
CDR3 DNA: TGTGCCAGCAGTGAAGGGCCGGATACGCAGTATTTT
clone size: few
J gene: TRBJ2-3
V gene: TRBV2
D gene: -

CDR3 protein: CASSLGSGGETQYF
CDR3 DNA: TGTGCCAGCAGCTTAGGCAGCGGGGGGGAGACCCAGTACTTC
clone size: -
J gene: TRBJ2-5
V gene: TRBV7-7
D gene: TRBD2

CDR3 protein: CASSPGRGLSGNTIYF
CDR3 DNA: TGTGCCAGCTCACCCGGACGGGGTCTCTCTGGAAACACCATATATTTT
clone size: -
J gene: TRBJ1-3
V gene: TRBV18
D gene: -

CDR3 protein: CSASPGQGRWEQYF
CDR3 DNA: TGCAGTGCTAGTCCGGGACAGGGGAGATGGGAGCAGTACTTC
clone size: once
J gene: TRBJ2-7
V gene: TRBV20-1
D gene: TRBD1

CDR3 protein: CASSETGDNQPQHF
CDR3 DNA: TGCGCCAGCAGTGAAACAGGAGATAATCAGCCCCAGCATTTT
clone size: -
J gene: TRBJ1-5
V gene: TRBV10-2
D gene: -

CDR3 protein: CASSEATGFTEAFF
CDR3 DNA: TGTGCCAGCAGTGAAGCAACAGGGTTCACTGAAGCTTTCTTT
clone size: once
J gene: TRBJ1-1
V gene: TRBV6-1
D gene: -

CDR3 protein: CASSQSTGNSPLHF
CDR3 DNA: TGTGCCAGCAGCCAATCGACAGGGAATTCACCCCTCCACTTT
clone size: -
J gene: TRBJ1-6
V gene: TRBV16
D gene: TRBD1

CDR3 protein: CAWSGGTGANEKLFF
CDR3 DNA: TGTGCCTGGAGTGGGGGGACAGGGGCTAATGAAAAACTGTTTTTT
clone size: few
J gene: TRBJ1-4
V gene: TRBV30
D gene: TRBD1

CDR3 protein: CASRQGRTGELFF
CDR3 DNA: TGTGCCAGCAGACAGGGGAGGACCGGGGAGCTGTTTTTT
clone size: few
J gene: TRBJ2-2
V gene: TRBV2
D gene: -

CDR3 protein: CATSRGGTGEKLFF
CDR3 DNA: TGTGCCACCAGCAGAGGAGGCACTGGTGAAAAACTGTTTTTT
clone size: -
J gene: TRBJ1-4
V gene: TRBV15
D gene: -

CDR3 protein: CASRRQGPAYEQYF
CDR3 DNA: TGTGCCAGCAGGAGACAGGGGCCGGCGTACGAGCAGTACTTC
clone size: -
J gene: TRBJ2-7
V gene: TRBV2
D gene: TRBD1

CDR3 protein: CASSRQPVNYGYTF
CDR3 DNA: TGTGCCAGCAGTCGACAGCCCGTTAACTATGGCTACACCTTC
clone size: -
J gene: TRBJ1-2
V gene: TRBV6-5
D gene: -

CDR3 protein: CASSSYSEGNSPLHF
CDR3 DNA: TGTGCCAGCAGCTCTTATTCAGAGGGCAATTCACCCCTCCACTTT
clone size: few
J gene: TRBJ1-6
V gene: TRBV28
D gene: -

CDR3 protein: CASSVATGDYEQYF
CDR3 DNA: TGTGCCAGCAGCGTAGCCACAGGGGATTACGAGCAGTACTTC
clone size: -
J gene: TRBJ2-7
V gene: TRBV9
D gene: TRBD1

CDR3 protein: CASSYRGGYEQYF
CDR3 DNA: TGTGCCAGCAGCTACAGGGGCGGGTACGAGCAGTACTTC
clone size: -
J gene: TRBJ2-7
V gene: TRBV14
D gene: TRBD1

CDR3 protein: CASSSQQGQTEAFF
CDR3 DNA: TGTGCCAGCAGTTCACAACAGGGGCAAACTGAAGCTTTCTTT
clone size: -
J gene: TRBJ1-1
V gene: TRBV27
D gene: TRBD1

CDR3 protein: CASSNPQLHEQFF
CDR3 DNA: TGTGCCAGTAGTAATCCCCAACTACATGAGCAGTTCTTC
clone size: -
J gene: TRBJ2-1
V gene: TRBV19
D gene: -

CDR3 protein: CASSRQGNNQPQHF
CDR3 DNA: TGTGCCAGCAGCCGACAGGGGAATAATCAGCCCCAGCATTTT
clone size: -
J gene: TRBJ1-5
V gene: TRBV6-5
D gene: TRBD1